Only a few counts were recorded for the clone carrying this TCR beta chain. CDR1 is SGHRS and CDR2 is YFSETQ in the germline V gene. With V trimmed by 4 bases and J by 5 bases, 7 bases remained unmatched. This CDR3 has 15 amino acids. The data were taken from a study of T cells in Graves' hyperthyroidism and ophthalmopathy. The wider study: Specimen type is peripheral blood, collected at initial diagnosis prior to any treatment.

Authors of the study amplified TCR beta CDR3 regions from RNA transcripts. The TCR CDR3 was amplified in a first-round RT-PCR using the HTBI primer set. MiXCR, run by TCRdb on the multiplex PCR reads, gives a single entry per CDR3 protein. The data contain about 420,000 distinct CDR3 sequences, more than 15% of them singletons. The diagnoses drew upon clinical symptoms, serum thyroxine and TRAb, thyroid ultrasound and orbital computed tomography. J is TRBJ2-2 and V is TRBV5-1; 8 positions agree with TRBD1. The sequence came from a woman aged 18-29 years with Graves' hyperthyroidism. Sequencing was performed on blood. CDR3 region: CASSPGQGWTGELFF. The CDR3 nucleotides read TGCGCCAGCAGCCCCGGACAGGGTTGGACCGGGGAGCTGTTTTTT.